This TCR beta chain was captured by sequencing in a study of CD8+ T cells in alopecia areata. About the study: In an open-label trial, patients got 5 to 10 mg tofacitinib twice daily. Treatment with tofacitinib (6 to 18 months) was followed by 6 months off drug. Findings and limits, study-wide: Both scalp clonality and the expanded CD8+ clones among the top 100 showed a significant decrease with tofacitinib.

The CDR3 has 14 amino acids. Between the trimmed V and J ends, which lost 8 bases and 6 bases, there was a span of 19 bases. CDR1 and CDR2 (germline): MNHNS, SASEGT. Once RNA had been extracted, it was reverse transcribed into cDNA to act as the sequencing template. Clones were read by immunoSEQ multiplex PCR, and TCRdb kept only the in-frame ones, dropping some. The data contain 80,000 to 100,000 clones, 44% of them singletons. For this clone: The antigen is unknown.

Stated treatment: oral pan-JAK inhibitor, 5-10 mg twice daily. Alopecia areata patients provided lesional scalp punch biopsies and peripheral blood, both collected for the study. V is TRBV6-1 and J is TRBJ1-2; D call uncertain. This TCR was sampled from a human donor with alopecia areata. The sample consisted of CD8+ T cells sorted from blood, taken at week 24, from a patient treated with tofacitinib. The CDR3 DNA reads as TGTGCCAGCGAGGGCAGGAGGGTGCGGAATGGCTACACCTTC. Translation: CASEGRRVRNGYTF.